These 25 T cell receptor beta chains came from one sample sequenced in a study of blood T cell repertoires in COVID-19. Using immunoSEQ multiplex PCR, the repertoire was profiled, and TCRdb retains in-frame clones only, with some absent. The table has more than 300,000 clones, about 90% seen once. The sample taken for sequencing was peripheral blood. These receptors were taken from a young woman who had recovered from COVID-19.

The rearrangement links TRBV10-2 to TRBJ1-5; maybe TRBD1 (5 bases). This CDR3 has 12 residues. Looked up from germline, CDR1 is WSHSY and CDR2 is SAAADI. The V gene lost 4 bases and the J gene lost 6 bases, with 7 bases spanning the gap. The CDR3 spells CASSGGIQPQHF. In DNA form, the CDR3 reads TGCGCCAGCAGTGGGGGCATTCAGCCCCAGCATTTT.

This sequence joins TRBV28 and TRBJ1-1, with no clear D. The germline CDR1 and CDR2 sequences are MDHEN and SYDVKM. V lost 6 bases to trimming and J lost 4 bases, with 12 bases between them. This CDR3 is 13 amino acids long. The CDR3 bases are TGTGCCAGCAGACGCGGGGTACGCACTGAAGCTTTCTTT. Residues: CASRRGVRTEAFF.

V usage is TRBV14 and J usage is TRBJ2-1; a weak D match, TRBD2 (5 bases). The germline V gene encodes CDR1 SGHDN and CDR2 FVKESK. This CDR3 is built from 14 residues. V lost 4 bases and J lost 4, with 11 bases in between. The CDR3 protein is CASSRRTFYNEQFF. The DNA of the CDR3 is TGTGCCAGCAGCCGTAGGACTTTTTACAATGAGCAGTTCTTC.

The rearrangement joins TRBV6-2 or TRBV6-3 to TRBJ1-5; TRBD1 aligns across 11 bases. Germline V gene data show CDR1 as MNHEY and CDR2 as SVGEGT. The CDR3 is 17 residues long. With V trimmed by 6 bases and J by 5 bases, 12 bases remained unmatched. The CDR3: CASSETPGQGGHQPQHF. The CDR3 region has the DNA TGTGCCAGCAGCGAAACTCCGGGACAGGGGGGCCATCAGCCCCAGCATTTT.

The V and J genes are TRBV25-1 and TRBJ1-5; 8 bases align to TRBD1. From germline, CDR1 is MGHDK and CDR2 SYGVNS. The V gene end was trimmed by 4 bases and the J gene end by 6 bases; junction bases not matched to a gene: 5. The CDR3 is 14 residues long. In DNA, the CDR3 is TGTGCCAGCAGTGTCACAGGGGGAGGTCAGCCCCAGCATTTT. Its protein is CASSVTGGGQPQHF. Together with reference TRBV25-1 and TRBJ1-5, the CDR3 gives the full variable domain: EADIYQTPRYLVIGTGKKITLECSQTMGHDKMYWYQQDPGMELHLIHYSYGVNSTEKGDLSSESTVSRIRTEHFPLTLESARPSHTSQYLCASSVTGGGQPQHFGDGTRLSIL.

The chain combines TRBV10-1 with TRBJ1-3, with D perhaps matching TRBD1 (6 bases). Between the trimmed V and J ends, which lost 2 bases and 8 bases, there was a span of 10 bases. The CDR3 totals 13 residues. CDR1 and CDR2 (germline): WNHNN, SYGVQD (reference sequence). The CDR3 spells CASSEQGTDTIYF. DNA of the CDR3: TGCGCCAGCAGTGAGCAGGGGACGGACACCATATATTTT.

The V and J genes are TRBV5-1 and TRBJ1-4, with 9 bases matching TRBD1. Germline V CDR1 and CDR2: SGHRS, YFSETQ. This CDR3 is built from 14 residues. V gave up 4 bases and J gave up 5 bases; unmatched junction bases: 3. CDR3 nucleotide sequence: TGCGCCAGCAGCCTGGGACAGGGCAATGAAAAACTGTTTTTT. Translation gives CASSLGQGNEKLFF. Variable domain in full (rest from reference TRBV5-1 and TRBJ1-4): KAGVTQTPRYLIKTRGQQVTLSCSPISGHRSVSWYQQTPGQGLQFLFEYFSETQRNKGNFPGRFSGRQFSNSRSEMNVSTLELGDSALYLCASSLGQGNEKLFFGSGTQLSVL.

This chain uses TRBV10-3 with TRBJ2-2; the D is unclear. The CDR3 has 16 amino acids. Germline CDR1 is ENHRY and CDR2 is SYGVKD. V was trimmed by 11 bases and J by 0 bases, leaving 19 bases between them. Written as DNA, the CDR3 is TGTGCCGCAAGCAGGCGATCGGCCGCGAACACCGGGGAGCTGTTTTTT. Protein product: CAASRRSAANTGELFF.

The rearrangement uses TRBV19 and TRBJ2-3; 7 bases are shared with TRBD1. CDR3 size: 13 residues. The junction had 3 bases not matched to a gene; V was cut back by 5 bases and J by 4 bases. Per germline, CDR1 LNHDA and CDR2 SQIVND (reference sequence). CDR3 sequence: CASSDRAADTQYF. The DNA for the CDR3 is TGTGCCAGTAGTGACAGGGCGGCAGATACGCAGTATTTT. The variable domain in full, completed from reference TRBV19 and TRBJ2-3, reads DGGITQSPKYLFRKEGQNVTLSCEQNLNHDAMYWYRQDPGQGLRLIYYSQIVNDFQKGDIAEGYSVSREKKESFPLTVTSAQKNPTAFYLCASSDRAADTQYFGPGTRLTVL.

This clone was counted a single time. V usage is TRBV16 and J usage is TRBJ1-2; D is perhaps TRBD1 (6 bases). In germline, CDR1 is KGHSY, CDR2 FQNENV. The CDR3 length is 16 residues. Trimming cost V 0 bases and J 3 bases, with 14 bases left between them. The DNA for the CDR3 is TGTGCCAGCAGCCAATCCTTGGGGGCTTTCGACTATGGCTACACCTTC. Protein: CASSQSLGAFDYGYTF.

This rearrangement joins TRBV5-6 to TRBJ2-2; 7 positions match TRBD2. The CDR3 totals 16 residues. The junction had 7 bases not matched to a gene; V was cut back by 2 bases and J by 3 bases. The germline V gene has CDR1 SGHDT and CDR2 YYEEEE. CDR3 nucleotide sequence: TGTGCCAGCAGCTTAGTGCTAGCGGAACACACCGGGGAGCTGTTTTTT. Translation gives CASSLVLAEHTGELFF.

This clone was recorded a few times. The chain uses TRBV6-2 or TRBV6-3 and TRBJ2-7; D is ambiguous. CDR3 length: 12 residues. The V gene lost 5 bases and the J gene lost 3 bases, with 8 bases spanning the gap. Germline assignment: CDR1 MNHEY and CDR2 SVGEGT. The CDR3 protein is CASSASGYEQYV. In nucleotides, the CDR3 is TGTGCCAGCAGTGCCAGTGGCTACGAGCAGTACGTC.

The chain has TRBV19 and TRBJ2-3; D possibly corresponds to TRBD1 (6 bases). Looked up from germline, CDR1 is LNHDA and CDR2 is SQIVND (reference sequence). Trimming pared 6 bases from V and 4 bases from J, leaving 17 bases between. This CDR3 region has 15 residues. The CDR3 sequence is CASSASLTGSDTQYF. As DNA, the CDR3 is TGTGCCAGTAGCGCCAGCCTCACAGGGTCAGATACGCAGTATTTT. Full variable domain (rest looked up from reference TRBV19 and TRBJ2-3): DGGITQSPKYLFRKEGQNVTLSCEQNLNHDAMYWYRQDPGQGLRLIYYSQIVNDFQKGDIAEGYSVSREKKESFPLTVTSAQKNPTAFYLCASSASLTGSDTQYFGPGTRLTVL.

This clone occurred once. V is TRBV29-1 and J is TRBJ2-3, with D hard to call. Germline V gives CDR1 SQVTM, CDR2 ANQGSEA. V lost 7 bases, J lost 2 bases, and 13 bases lay in between. There are 13 residues in the CDR3. CDR3 nucleotide sequence: TGCAGCGCCGAGAACAGTTTCACAGATACGCAGTATTTT. This translates into CSAENSFTDTQYF.

The chain is built from TRBV9 and TRBJ2-2; maybe TRBD1 (5 bases). The CDR3 spans 12 residues. The germline V gene has CDR1 SGDLS and CDR2 YYNGEE. With 6 bases removed from V and 7 bases from J, the gap between germline ends came to 10 bases. Here the CDR3 DNA reads TGTGCCAGCATGGGGCAGGGCGGGGAGCTGTTTTTT. This gives the protein CASMGQGGELFF.

The genes are TRBV6-6 and TRBJ1-4, with TRBD1 as a possible D gene (5 bases). CDR3 length: 15 residues. Germline CDR1 and CDR2: MNHNY and SVGAGI (reference sequence). The V end was cut by 6 bases, the J end by 7 bases, with 18 bases between. CDR3 sequence: CASRSPGDGGEKLFF. The CDR3, as DNA: TGTGCCAGCAGGTCCCCGGGGGATGGAGGTGAAAAACTGTTTTTT.

The chain recombines TRBV13 with TRBJ2-1; 14 nucleotides line up with TRBD2. Germline CDR1 reads PRHDT; CDR2 reads FYEKMQ (reference sequence). With V trimmed by 2 bases and J by 5 bases, 8 bases remained unmatched. The CDR3 has 18 amino acids. The CDR3 reads CASSLRGKTSGRDNEQFF. CDR3 bases: TGTGCCAGCAGCTTAAGGGGGAAGACTAGCGGGAGGGACAATGAGCAGTTCTTC.

This sequence joins TRBV5-1 and TRBJ1-1; tentative D call: TRBD1 (5 bases). This CDR3 is built from 15 residues. V lost 0 bases and J lost 3, with 12 bases in between. CDR1 SGHRS and CDR2 YFSETQ come from the germline V gene. CDR3 amino acids: CASSLVIGADTEAFF. CDR3 bases: TGCGCCAGCAGCTTGGTAATAGGGGCGGACACTGAAGCTTTCTTT.

CDR3 region: CSVEPNVAGPSQETQYF. CDR3 coding DNA: TGCAGCGTTGAACCTAATGTGGCAGGGCCCAGCCAAGAGACCCAGTACTTC. This chain uses TRBV29-1 with TRBJ2-5, with a weak D call TRBD1 (5 bases). The CDR3 runs to 17 residues. The germline V gene has CDR1 SQVTM and CDR2 ANQGSEA. The V end was cut by 2 bases, the J end by 1 base, with 20 bases between.

The rearrangement links TRBV14 to TRBJ2-3; 9 bases agree with TRBD2. J gave up 6 bases and V 0 bases, and 4 bases lay outside the gene matches. The germline V gene has CDR1 SGHDN and CDR2 FVKESK. The CDR3 is 15 amino acids. CDR3 bases: TGTGCCAGCAGCCAAGATAGCGGGAGCTGGGATACGCAGTATTTT. It specifies CASSQDSGSWDTQYF.

The chain combines TRBV7-7 with TRBJ1-1; 8 bases are shared with TRBD1. Trimming cost V 5 bases and J 1 base; bases outside gene matches: 9. Per the germline V gene, CDR1 is SSHAT and CDR2 is FNYEAQ (reference sequence). CDR3 length: 16 amino acids. Here the CDR3 DNA reads TGTGCCAGCAGCCCTTACCCCGGGACAGGGAACACTGAAGCTTTCTTT. Translating it yields CASSPYPGTGNTEAFF.

The chain has TRBV3-1 (or the pseudogene TRBV3-2) and TRBJ2-5, with TRBD2 matching 11 bases. This CDR3 spans 14 amino acids. Germline V gene sequence: CDR1 LGHDT, CDR2 YNNKEL (reference sequence). The V segment lost 6 bases and the J segment 5 bases; nucleotides outside the gene matches: 5. In DNA, the CDR3 is TGTGCCAGCAGGATTAGCGGGAGGGATGAGACCCAGTACTTC. It yields the protein CASRISGRDETQYF.

This chain connects TRBV29-1 to TRBJ2-2; maybe TRBD1 (5 bases). Trimming pared 1 base from V and 4 bases from J, leaving 10 bases between. CDR1 and CDR2 from the germline V gene are SQVTM and ANQGSEA. This CDR3 is 14 amino acids long. The CDR3 DNA follows: TGCAGCGTTGAAGGGGGCGGCGGCACCGGGGAGCTGTTTTTT. Translating it yields CSVEGGGGTGELFF.

The V call is TRBV10-3, the J call TRBJ1-1; 8 positions match TRBD1. CDR1 is ENHRY and CDR2 is SYGVKD in the germline V gene. The CDR3 extends over 14 amino acids. J lost 11 bases, V lost 6 bases, and 14 bases had no gene match. DNA for the CDR3: TGTGCCATCAGCGAGACCTACAGGGGGTCTGGGGCTTTCTTT. It is translated as CAISETYRGSGAFF.

This clone was detected only once. The chain is built from TRBV4-1 and TRBJ1-5, with TRBD1 matching over 7 bases. The J segment lost 4 bases and the V segment lost 3 bases, leaving 9 bases of the junction unmatched. The CDR3 length is 16 residues. CDR1 MGHRA and CDR2 YSYEKL come from the germline V gene. The DNA for the CDR3 is TGCGCCAGCAGCCAGGCCCCGGGACAGCCGAATCAGCCCCAGCATTTT. Its protein is CASSQAPGQPNQPQHF.